This T cell receptor beta chain was identified in a study of cytomegalovirus exposure and HLA in healthy donors. Nominally healthy donors provided the samples, though records likely missed some immune exposures. Researchers ran the PCR with 60 Vbeta and 13 Jbeta primers. Clones were sequenced by immunoSEQ multiplex PCR, and TCRdb holds only the in-frame ones, with some missing. The sample lists roughly 84,000 clones, 65% to 85% occurring once. Details on this clone: The antigen remains undetermined.

Findings and limits, study-wide: The records held CMV serostatus as the only immune exposure information.

Sequencing was carried out using PBMCs. The receptor was derived from a man between 50 and 59 years old in good health and CMV-seronegative.

The CDR3 nucleotides read TGTGCCAGCAGCATCAAAAGCGGTCCCGGGGGGGAGCTGTTTTTT. This sequence encodes CASSIKSGPGGELFF. This chain joins TRBV7-9 and TRBJ2-2, with a weak D call TRBD2 (5 bases). CDR3 length equals 15 residues. Trimming took off 5 bases at V and 8 bases at J, with 18 bases between the two ends. CDR1 and CDR2 from the germline V gene are SEHNR and FQNEAQ (reference sequence). Combining the CDR3 with reference TRBV7-9 and TRBJ2-2 gives the whole variable domain DTGVSQNPRHKITKRGQNVTFRCDPISEHNRLYWYRQTLGQGPEFLTYFQNEAQLEKSRLLSDRFSAERPKGSFSTLEIQRTEQGDSAMYLCASSIKSGPGGELFFGEGSRLTVL.